The text below deals with one T cell receptor (beta chain). The sample belongs to a study of T cell changes during pregnancy in multiple sclerosis. The CDR3 contains 14 residues. CDR1 and CDR2 (germline): SGHTA, FQGTGA. V lost 6 bases and J 6 bases, leaving 17 bases between the germline ends. Measured with immunoSEQ multiplex PCR; TCRdb has only the in-frame clones, and not every one. The data contain roughly 40,000 clones, 90% to 95% of them singletons. The source material was CD4+ T cells from peripheral blood mononuclear cells, sampled before pregnancy. The source is a female donor with multiple sclerosis, enrolled in a pregnancy study. The rearrangement links TRBV7-3 to TRBJ1-1; possibly TRBD1 for D (5 bases). The chain's CDR3 is CASSWTAGGSEAFF. The CDR3 DNA is TGTGCCAGCAGTTGGACGGCCGGGGGGTCTGAAGCTTTCTTT. The full variable domain, in which reference TRBV7-3 and TRBJ1-1 provide the parts outside the CDR3, is GAGVSQTPSNKVTEKGKYVELRCDPISGHTALYWYRQSLGQGPEFLIYFQGTGAADDSGLPNDRFFAVRPEGSVSTLKIQRTERGDSAVYLCASSWTAGGSEAFFGQGTRLTVV.